The present T cell receptor beta chain was sequenced within a study of molecular identifiers for immune sequencing clone quantification. Library preparation followed earlier protocols using designated TCR primers. TCRdb itself ran the PCR reads through MiXCR, one entry per CDR3 protein. The sample contains about 97,000 distinct CDR3 sequences, about 35% of which appear only once. On this clonotype: What it recognizes is unknown. The junction and the germline gene differ at one end; a read error may be behind it.

There are 16 residues in the CDR3. Germline CDR1 and CDR2: SEHNR and FQNEAQ (reference sequence). Study observations and caveats: Spike-in Jurkat TCR RNA from a single cell reportedly registered among approximately 900,000 naive cells. Beyond 20 RNA copies, clones held over 99% of effector molecules, compared with under 1% in naive cells.

The chain is built from TRBV7-9 and TRBJ2-7, with D possibly being TRBD2 (6 bases). Sequencing input: naive CD8+ T cells from blood, with Jurkat cell RNA spiked in. Specified subset: FACS-sorted CD8+CD4-CCR7+CD45RA+ naive T cells. This clonotype was sampled from a human donor in good health. Some libraries in this study had Jurkat cell RNA spiked in. The CDR3, as DNA: TGTGCCAGCAGCTCCGCTTTTGGGAGGCGAGGCTACGAGCAGCACTTC. Encoded protein: CASSSAFGRRGYEQHF.